This T cell receptor beta chain was recorded in a study of identical twins' blood T cells. This clonotype was counted between two and nine times. TCRdb redid the calling of the 5' RACE reads with MiXCR, one entry per CDR3 protein. The table includes hundreds of thousands of distinct CDR3 sequences, roughly 27% detected once. The CDR3 has 13 amino acids. The V gene lost 3 bases and the J gene lost 4 bases, with 10 bases spanning the gap. Germline V gene sequence: CDR1 DFQATT, CDR2 SNEGSKA (reference sequence). All three twin pairs grew up together with likely shared infections and vaccines. V is TRBV20-1 and J is TRBJ2-1; maybe TRBD2 (6 bases). The TCR sequence derives from a woman aged 18 to 55 in good health. Sequencing used PBMCs. This CDR3 is CSASGRMYNEQFF. In DNA form, the CDR3 reads TGCAGTGCTAGCGGGAGAATGTACAATGAGCAGTTCTTC.